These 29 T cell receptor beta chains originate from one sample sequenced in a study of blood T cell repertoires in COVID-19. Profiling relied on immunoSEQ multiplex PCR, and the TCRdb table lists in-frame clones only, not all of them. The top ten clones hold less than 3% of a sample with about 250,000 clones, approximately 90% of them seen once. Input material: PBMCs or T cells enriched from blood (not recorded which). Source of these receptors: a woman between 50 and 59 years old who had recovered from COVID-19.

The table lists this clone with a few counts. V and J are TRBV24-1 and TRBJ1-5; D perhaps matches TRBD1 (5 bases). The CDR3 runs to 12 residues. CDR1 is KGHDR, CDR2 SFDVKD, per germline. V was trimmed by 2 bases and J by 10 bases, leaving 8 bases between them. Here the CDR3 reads CATSDWGGPQHF. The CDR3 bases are TGTGCCACCAGTGATTGGGGGGGACCCCAGCATTTT.

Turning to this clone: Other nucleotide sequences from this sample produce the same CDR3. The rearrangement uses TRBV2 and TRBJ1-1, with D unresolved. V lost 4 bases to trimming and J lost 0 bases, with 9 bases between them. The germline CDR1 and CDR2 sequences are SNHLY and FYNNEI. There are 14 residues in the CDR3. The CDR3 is CASSVGRVNTEAFF. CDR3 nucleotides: TGTGCCAGCAGTGTCGGGAGAGTGAACACTGAAGCTTTCTTT.

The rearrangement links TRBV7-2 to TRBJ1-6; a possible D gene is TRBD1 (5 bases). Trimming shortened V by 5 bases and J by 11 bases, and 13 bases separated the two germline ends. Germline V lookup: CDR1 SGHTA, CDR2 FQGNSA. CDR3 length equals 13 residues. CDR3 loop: CASSPGGVAPLHF. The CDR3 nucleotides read TGTGCCAGCAGCCCAGGAGGGGTGGCACCCCTCCACTTT.

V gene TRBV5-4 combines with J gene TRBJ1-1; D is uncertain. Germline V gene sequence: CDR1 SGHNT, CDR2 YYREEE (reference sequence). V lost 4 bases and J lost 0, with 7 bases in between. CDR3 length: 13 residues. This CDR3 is CASSPQMNTEAFF. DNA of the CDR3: TGTGCCAGCAGCCCTCAGATGAACACTGAAGCTTTCTTT.

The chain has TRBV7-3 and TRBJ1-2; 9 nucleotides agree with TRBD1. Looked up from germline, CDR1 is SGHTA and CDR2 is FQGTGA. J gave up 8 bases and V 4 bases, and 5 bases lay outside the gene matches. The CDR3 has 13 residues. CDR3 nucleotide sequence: TGTGCCAGCAGCTCGATAACAGGGGGCGGCTACACCTTC. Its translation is CASSSITGGGYTF.

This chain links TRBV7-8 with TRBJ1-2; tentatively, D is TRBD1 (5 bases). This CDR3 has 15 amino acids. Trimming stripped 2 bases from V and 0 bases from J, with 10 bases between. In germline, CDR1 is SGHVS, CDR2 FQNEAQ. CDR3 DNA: TGTGCCAGCAGCTTATTCGGGGGACCTAACTATGGCTACACCTTC. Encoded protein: CASSLFGGPNYGYTF.

The CDR3 sequence is CASSLEQGGQPQHF. In DNA form, the CDR3 reads TGTGCCAGCAGTCTCGAGCAGGGGGGTCAGCCCCAGCATTTT. The gene calls are TRBV28 and TRBJ1-5; TRBD1 aligns across 7 bases. The germline V gene has CDR1 MDHEN and CDR2 SYDVKM. Unmatched junction bases numbered 7, after V lost 5 bases and J lost 6 bases. The CDR3 is 14 amino acids.

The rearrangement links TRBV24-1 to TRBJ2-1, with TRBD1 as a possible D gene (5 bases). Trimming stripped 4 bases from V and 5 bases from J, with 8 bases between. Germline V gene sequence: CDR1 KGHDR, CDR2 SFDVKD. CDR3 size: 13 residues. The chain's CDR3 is CATSEGVHNEQFF. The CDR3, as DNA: TGTGCCACCAGTGAAGGGGTCCACAATGAGCAGTTCTTC.

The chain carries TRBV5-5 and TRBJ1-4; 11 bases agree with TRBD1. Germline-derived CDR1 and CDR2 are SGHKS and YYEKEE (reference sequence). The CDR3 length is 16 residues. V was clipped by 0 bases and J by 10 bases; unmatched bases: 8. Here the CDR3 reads CASSLGTGQGVGKLFF. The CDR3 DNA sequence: TGTGCCAGCAGCTTGGGAACGGGACAGGGGGTTGGAAAACTGTTTTTT.

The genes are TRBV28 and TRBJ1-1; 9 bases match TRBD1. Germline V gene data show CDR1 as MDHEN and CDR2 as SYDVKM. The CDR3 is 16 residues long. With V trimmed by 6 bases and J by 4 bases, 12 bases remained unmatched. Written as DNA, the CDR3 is TGTGCCAGCAGAACTTACCGGGACAGGGAGCGCACTGAAGCTTTCTTT. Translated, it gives CASRTYRDRERTEAFF. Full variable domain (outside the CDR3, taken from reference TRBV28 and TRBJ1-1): DVKVTQSSRYLVKRTGEKVFLECVQDMDHENMFWYRQDPGLGLRLIYFSYDVKMKEKGDIPEGYSVSREKKERFSLILESASTNQTSMYLCASRTYRDRERTEAFFGQGTRLTVV.

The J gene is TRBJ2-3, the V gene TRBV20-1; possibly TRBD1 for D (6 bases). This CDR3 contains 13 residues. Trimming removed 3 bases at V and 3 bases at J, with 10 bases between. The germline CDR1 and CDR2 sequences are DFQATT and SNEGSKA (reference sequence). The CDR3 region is CSASGGATDTQYF. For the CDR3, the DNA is TGCAGTGCTAGTGGGGGCGCGACAGATACGCAGTATTTT.

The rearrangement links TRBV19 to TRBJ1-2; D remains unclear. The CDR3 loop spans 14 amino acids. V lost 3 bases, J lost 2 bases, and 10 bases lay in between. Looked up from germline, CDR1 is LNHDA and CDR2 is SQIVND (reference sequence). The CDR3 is CASSIANPNYGYTF. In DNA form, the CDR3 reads TGTGCCAGTAGTATCGCTAACCCAAACTATGGCTACACCTTC.

The CDR3 nucleotides read TGTGCCAGCAGCCAACGACAGGGAGGATGGGAGCTGTTTTTT. This codes for CASSQRQGGWELFF. This chain links TRBV5-6 with TRBJ2-2; D is perhaps TRBD1 (7 bases). CDR3 length: 14 residues. Germline V CDR1 and CDR2: SGHDT, YYEEEE. Trimming removed 4 bases from V and 9 bases from J, with 16 bases in between.

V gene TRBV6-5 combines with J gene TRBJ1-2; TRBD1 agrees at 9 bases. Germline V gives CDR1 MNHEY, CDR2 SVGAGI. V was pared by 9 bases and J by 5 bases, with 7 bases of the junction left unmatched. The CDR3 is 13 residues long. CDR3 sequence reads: CASKPGTGYGYTF. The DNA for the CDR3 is TGTGCCAGTAAACCGGGGACAGGGTATGGCTACACCTTC.

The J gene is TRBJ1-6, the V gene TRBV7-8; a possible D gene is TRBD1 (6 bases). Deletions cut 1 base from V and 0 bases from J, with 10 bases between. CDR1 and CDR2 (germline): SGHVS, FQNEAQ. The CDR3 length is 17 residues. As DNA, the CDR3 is TGTGCCAGCAGCTTAGGGCAGGGGAGCTCCTATAATTCACCCCTCCACTTT. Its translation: CASSLGQGSSYNSPLHF.

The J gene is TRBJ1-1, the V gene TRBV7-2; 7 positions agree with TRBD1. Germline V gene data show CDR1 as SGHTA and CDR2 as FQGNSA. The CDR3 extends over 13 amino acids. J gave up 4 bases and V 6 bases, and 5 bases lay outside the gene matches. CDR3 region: CASSRTGATEAFF. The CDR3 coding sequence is TGTGCCAGCAGTAGAACAGGGGCCACTGAAGCTTTCTTT.

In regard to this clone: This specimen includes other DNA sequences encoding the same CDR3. CDR3 loop: CSVTGGNEQFF. CDR3 DNA: TGCAGCGTAACAGGGGGCAATGAGCAGTTCTTC. The chain uses TRBV29-1 and TRBJ2-1, with 8 positions matching TRBD1. This CDR3 contains 11 residues. V was clipped by 6 bases and J by 6 bases; unmatched bases: 1. CDR1 and CDR2 (germline): SQVTM, ANQGSEA.

The CDR3 DNA reads as TGTGCCAGCAGGCCGACAGGGGTGGAGGCGACCCAGTACTTC. Translating it yields CASRPTGVEATQYF. The chain is built from TRBV6-6 and TRBJ2-5, with 8 bases that match TRBD1. This CDR3 region has 14 residues. J lost 7 bases, V lost 6 bases, and 10 bases had no gene match. The germline CDR1 and CDR2 sequences are MNHNY and SVGAGI (reference sequence).

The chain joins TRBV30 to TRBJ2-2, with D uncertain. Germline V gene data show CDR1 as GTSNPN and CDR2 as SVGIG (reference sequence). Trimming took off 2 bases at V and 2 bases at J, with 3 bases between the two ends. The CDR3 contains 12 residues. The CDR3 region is CAWSLNTGELFF. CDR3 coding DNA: TGTGCCTGGAGTCTAAACACCGGGGAGCTGTTTTTT.

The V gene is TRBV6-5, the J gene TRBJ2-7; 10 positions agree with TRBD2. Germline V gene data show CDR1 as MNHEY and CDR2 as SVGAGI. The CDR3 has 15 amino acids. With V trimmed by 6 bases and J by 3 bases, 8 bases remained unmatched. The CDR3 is CASRILAGELYEQYF. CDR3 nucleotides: TGTGCCAGCAGGATTCTAGCGGGAGAACTCTACGAGCAGTACTTC.

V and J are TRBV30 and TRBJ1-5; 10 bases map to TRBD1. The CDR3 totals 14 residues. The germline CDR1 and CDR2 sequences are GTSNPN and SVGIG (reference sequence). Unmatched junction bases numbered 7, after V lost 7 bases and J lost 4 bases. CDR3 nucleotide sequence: TGTGCCTTGGCGCCGGGACAGGGGAATCAGCCCCAGCATTTT. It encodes CALAPGQGNQPQHF.

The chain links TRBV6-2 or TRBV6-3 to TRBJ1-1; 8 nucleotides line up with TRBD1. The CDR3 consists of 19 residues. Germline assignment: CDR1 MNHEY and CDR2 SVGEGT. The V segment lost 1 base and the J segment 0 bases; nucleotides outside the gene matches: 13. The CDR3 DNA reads TGTGCCAGCAGTTACTTTCGGAAGACAGGGGCACCACTGAACACTGAAGCTTTCTTT. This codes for CASSYFRKTGAPLNTEAFF.

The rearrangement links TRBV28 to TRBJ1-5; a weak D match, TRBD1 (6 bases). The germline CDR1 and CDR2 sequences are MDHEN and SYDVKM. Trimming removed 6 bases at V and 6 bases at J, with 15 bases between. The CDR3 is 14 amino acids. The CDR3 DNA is TGTGCCAGCAGCCCATTTGGGGGCCGTCAGCCCCAGCATTTT. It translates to CASSPFGGRQPQHF. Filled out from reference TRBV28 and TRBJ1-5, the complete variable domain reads DVKVTQSSRYLVKRTGEKVFLECVQDMDHENMFWYRQDPGLGLRLIYFSYDVKMKEKGDIPEGYSVSREKKERFSLILESASTNQTSMYLCASSPFGGRQPQHFGDGTRLSIL.

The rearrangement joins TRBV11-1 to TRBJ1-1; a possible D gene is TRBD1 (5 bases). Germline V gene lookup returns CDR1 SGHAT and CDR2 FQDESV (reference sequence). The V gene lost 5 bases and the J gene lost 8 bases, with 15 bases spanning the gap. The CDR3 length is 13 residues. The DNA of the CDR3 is TGTGCCAGCAGCCCTATGCGGGGGAAAGAAGCTTTCTTT. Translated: CASSPMRGKEAFF.

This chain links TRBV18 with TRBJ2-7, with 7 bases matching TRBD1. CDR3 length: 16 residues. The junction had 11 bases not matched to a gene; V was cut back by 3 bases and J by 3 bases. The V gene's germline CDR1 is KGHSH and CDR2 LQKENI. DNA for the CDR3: TGTGCCAGCTCACCCGACAGGGCGCGGAGGTACTACGAGCAGTACTTC. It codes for CASSPDRARRYYEQYF.

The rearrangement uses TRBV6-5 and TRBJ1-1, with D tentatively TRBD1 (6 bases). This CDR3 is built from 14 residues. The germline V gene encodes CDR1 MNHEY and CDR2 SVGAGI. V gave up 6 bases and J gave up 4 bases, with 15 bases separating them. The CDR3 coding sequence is TGTGCCAGCAGCTTAACAGGGCCCTCCACTGAAGCTTTCTTT. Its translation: CASSLTGPSTEAFF.

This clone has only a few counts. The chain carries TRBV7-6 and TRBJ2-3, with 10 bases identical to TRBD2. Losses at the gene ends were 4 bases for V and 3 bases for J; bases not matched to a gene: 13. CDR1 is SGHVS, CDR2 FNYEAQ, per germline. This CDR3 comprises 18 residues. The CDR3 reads CASSSLGLAGALTDTQYF. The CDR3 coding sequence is TGTGCCAGCAGCTCCCTCGGGCTAGCGGGGGCCCTGACAGATACGCAGTATTTT. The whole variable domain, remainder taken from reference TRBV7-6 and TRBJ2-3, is GAGVSQSPRYKVTKRGQDVALRCDPISGHVSLYWYRQALGQGPEFLTYFNYEAQQDKSGLPNDRFSAERPEGSISTLTIQRTEQRDSAMYRCASSSLGLAGALTDTQYFGPGTRLTVL.

As DNA, the CDR3 is TGTGCCAGCAGTTACTCGACCCGGGGTTACACTGAAGCTTTCTTT. This encodes CASSYSTRGYTEAFF. The chain joins TRBV6-5 to TRBJ1-1; D is undetermined. Germline CDR1 is MNHEY and CDR2 is SVGAGI. Trimming cost V 0 bases and J 3 bases, with 11 bases left between them. The CDR3 covers 15 residues.

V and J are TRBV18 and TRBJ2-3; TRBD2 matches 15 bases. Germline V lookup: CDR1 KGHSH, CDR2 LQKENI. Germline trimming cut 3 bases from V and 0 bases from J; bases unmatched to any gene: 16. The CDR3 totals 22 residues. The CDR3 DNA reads TGTGCCAGCTCACCGGGACTAGCGGGAGGCCGCCCGCCTTACTCCAGCACAGATACGCAGTATTTT. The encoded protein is CASSPGLAGGRPPYSSTDTQYF.